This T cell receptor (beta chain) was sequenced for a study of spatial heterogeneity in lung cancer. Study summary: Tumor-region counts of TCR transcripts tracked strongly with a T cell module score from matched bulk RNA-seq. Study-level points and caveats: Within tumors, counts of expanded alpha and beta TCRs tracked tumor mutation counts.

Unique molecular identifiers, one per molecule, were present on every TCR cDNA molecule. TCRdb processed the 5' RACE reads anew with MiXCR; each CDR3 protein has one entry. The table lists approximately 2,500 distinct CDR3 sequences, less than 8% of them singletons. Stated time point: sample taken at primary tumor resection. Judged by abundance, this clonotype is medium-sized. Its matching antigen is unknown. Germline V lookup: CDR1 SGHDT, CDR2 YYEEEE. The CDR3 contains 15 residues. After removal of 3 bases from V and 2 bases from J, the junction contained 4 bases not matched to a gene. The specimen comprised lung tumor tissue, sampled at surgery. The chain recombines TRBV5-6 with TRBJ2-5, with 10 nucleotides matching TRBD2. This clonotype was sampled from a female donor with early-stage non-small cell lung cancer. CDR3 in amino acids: CASSYRAGGQETQYF. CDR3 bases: TGTGCCAGCAGCTATCGAGCGGGGGGGCAAGAGACCCAGTACTTC.